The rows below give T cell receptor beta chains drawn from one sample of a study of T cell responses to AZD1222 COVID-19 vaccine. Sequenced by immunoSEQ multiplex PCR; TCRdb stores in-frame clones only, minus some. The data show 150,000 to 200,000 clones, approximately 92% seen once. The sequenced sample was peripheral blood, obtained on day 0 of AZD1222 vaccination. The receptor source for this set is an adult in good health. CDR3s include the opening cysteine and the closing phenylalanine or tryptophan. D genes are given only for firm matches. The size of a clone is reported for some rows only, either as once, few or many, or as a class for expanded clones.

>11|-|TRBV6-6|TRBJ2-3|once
CASRLSDTQYF
TGTGCCAGCAGGTTATCAGATACGCAGTATTTT
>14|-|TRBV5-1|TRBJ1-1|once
CASSLIGRDTEAFF
TGCGCCAGCAGCTTGATAGGCAGGGACACTGAAGCTTTCTTT
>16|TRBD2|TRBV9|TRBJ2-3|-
CASSLSSGGSTDTQYF
TGTGCCAGCAGCCTCAGCAGCGGGGGGAGCACAGATACGCAGTATTTT
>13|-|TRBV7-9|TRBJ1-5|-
CASSFDRTQPQHF
TGTGCCAGCAGTTTCGACCGGACGCAGCCCCAGCATTTT
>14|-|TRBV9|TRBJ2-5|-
CASSVEGIQETQYF
TGTGCCAGCAGCGTAGAGGGTATCCAAGAGACCCAGTACTTC
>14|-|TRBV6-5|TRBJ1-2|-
CASSGQETNYGYTF
TGTGCCAGCAGCGGGCAGGAGACAAACTATGGCTACACCTTC
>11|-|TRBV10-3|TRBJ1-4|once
CATQGGEKLFF
TGTGCCACCCAGGGAGGGGAAAAACTGTTTTTT
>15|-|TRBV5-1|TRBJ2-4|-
CASRLQGRSKNIQYF
TGCGCCAGCAGGTTACAGGGAAGGTCGAAAAACATTCAGTACTTC
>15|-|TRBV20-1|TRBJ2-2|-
CSASPLRGHTGELFF
TGCAGTGCTAGTCCGCTGCGGGGTCACACCGGGGAGCTGTTTTTT
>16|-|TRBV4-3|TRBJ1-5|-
CASSQDVSTGGQPQHF
TGCGCCAGCAGCCAAGATGTGTCGACCGGAGGACAGCCCCAGCATTTT
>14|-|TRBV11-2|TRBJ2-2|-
CASTTRDTGGELFF
TGTGCCAGCACCACGAGGGATACAGGCGGGGAGCTGTTTTTT
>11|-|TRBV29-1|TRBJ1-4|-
CSASGGLELFF
TGCAGCGCCTCCGGCGGCTTGGAACTGTTTTTT
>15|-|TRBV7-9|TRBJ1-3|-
CASSLAGGSGNTIYF
TGTGCCAGCAGCTTGGCAGGCGGCTCTGGAAACACCATATATTTT
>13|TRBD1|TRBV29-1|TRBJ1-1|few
CSVTGGGSTEAFF
TGCAGCGTTACAGGGGGCGGAAGCACTGAAGCTTTCTTT
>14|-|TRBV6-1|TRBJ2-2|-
CASSEVRGAGELFF
TGTGCCAGCAGTGAAGTCAGGGGGGCCGGGGAGCTGTTTTTT
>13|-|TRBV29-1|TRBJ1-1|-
CSSQRRMNTEAFF
TGCAGCTCGCAGAGGAGAATGAACACTGAAGCTTTCTTT
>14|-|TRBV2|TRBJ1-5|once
CASSDSGPDQPQHF
TGTGCCAGCAGTGATTCAGGGCCGGATCAGCCCCAGCATTTT
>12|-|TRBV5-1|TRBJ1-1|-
CASSLVDSEAFF
TGCGCCAGCAGCTTGGTGGACTCCGAAGCTTTCTTT
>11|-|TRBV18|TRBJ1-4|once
CASSSNEKLFF
TGTGCCAGCTCATCAAATGAAAAACTGTTTTTT
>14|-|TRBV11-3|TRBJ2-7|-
CASSLGEGSYEQYF
TGTGCCAGCAGCTTGGGGGAAGGGTCCTACGAGCAGTACTTC
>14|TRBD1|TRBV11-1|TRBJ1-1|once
CASSPGQLNTEAFF
TGTGCCAGCAGCCCGGGACAGTTGAACACTGAAGCTTTCTTT
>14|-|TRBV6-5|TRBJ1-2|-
CASSYSGTIYGYTF
TGTGCCAGCAGTTACTCCGGGACGATCTATGGCTACACCTTC
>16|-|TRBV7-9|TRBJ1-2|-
CASSSGLWGRGFGYTF
TGTGCCAGCAGCTCGGGGTTGTGGGGGCGCGGGTTTGGCTACACCTTC
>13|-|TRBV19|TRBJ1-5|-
CASSTLNNQPQHF
TGTGCCAGTAGTACCCTGAACAATCAGCCCCAGCATTTT
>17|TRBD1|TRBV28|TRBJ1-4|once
CASTLYTGGLTNEKLFF
TGTGCCAGCACTCTTTATACAGGGGGCTTAACTAATGAAAAACTGTTTTTT
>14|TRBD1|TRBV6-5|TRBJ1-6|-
CASSRQGEFSPLHF
TGTGCCAGCAGCAGACAGGGGGAATTTTCACCCCTCCACTTT
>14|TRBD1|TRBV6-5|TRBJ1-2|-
CASSPNRGPDGYTF
TGTGCCAGCAGCCCGAACAGGGGTCCTGATGGCTACACCTTC
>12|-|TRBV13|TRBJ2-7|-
CASTGQSYEQYF
TGTGCCAGCACTGGGCAATCCTACGAGCAGTACTTC
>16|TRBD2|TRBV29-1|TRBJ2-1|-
CSEASGGEGNYNEQFF
TGCAGCGAGGCTAGCGGGGGGGAAGGCAATTACAATGAGCAGTTCTTC
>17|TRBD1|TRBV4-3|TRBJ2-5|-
CASSQVLQGYRQETQYF
TGCGCCAGCAGCCAGGTCCTACAGGGGTACCGACAAGAGACCCAGTACTTC
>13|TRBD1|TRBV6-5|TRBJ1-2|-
CASSYSDRGGYTF
TGTGCCAGCAGTTACTCGGACAGGGGGGGCTACACCTTC
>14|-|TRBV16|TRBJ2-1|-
CASSQAAVGNEQFF
TGTGCCAGCAGCCAAGCGGCAGTGGGGAATGAGCAGTTCTTC
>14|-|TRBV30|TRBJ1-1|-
CAWNRRRRNTEAFF
TGTGCCTGGAACAGACGGCGACGGAACACTGAAGCTTTCTTT
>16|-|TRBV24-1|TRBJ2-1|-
CATSDLQGGSYNEQFF
TGTGCCACCAGTGATTTGCAAGGGGGCTCCTACAATGAGCAGTTCTTC
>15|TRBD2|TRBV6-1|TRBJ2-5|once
CASSESSGGQETQYF
TGTGCCAGCAGTGAATCTAGCGGGGGACAAGAGACCCAGTACTTC
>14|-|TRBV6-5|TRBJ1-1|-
CASRSTLIYTEAFF
TGTGCCAGCAGATCCACCCTGATCTACACTGAAGCTTTCTTT
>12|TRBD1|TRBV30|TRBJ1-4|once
CAWDRGNEKLFF
TGTGCCTGGGACAGGGGGAATGAAAAACTGTTTTTT
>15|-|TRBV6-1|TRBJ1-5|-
CASSDGGLAGRPQHF
TGTGCCAGCAGTGATGGCGGGTTAGCGGGTCGGCCCCAGCATTTT
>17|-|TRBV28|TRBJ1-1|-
CASNQGRGRFGNTEAFF
TGTGCCAGCAACCAAGGTCGGGGGCGATTTGGGAACACTGAAGCTTTCTTT
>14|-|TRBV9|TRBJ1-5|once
CASSPSGNNQPQHF
TGTGCCAGCAGCCCTTCGGGAAACAATCAGCCCCAGCATTTT
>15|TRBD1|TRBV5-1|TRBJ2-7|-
CASNPHPDRGHEQYF
TGCGCCAGCAACCCTCACCCGGACAGGGGGCACGAGCAGTACTTC
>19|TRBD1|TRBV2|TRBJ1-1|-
CASRKTSGGIRDRDTEAFF
TGTGCCAGCAGGAAGACTAGCGGGGGGATCCGGGACAGAGACACTGAAGCTTTCTTT
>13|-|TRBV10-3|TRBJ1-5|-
CAITGHVNQPQHF
TGTGCCATCACGGGGCACGTCAATCAGCCCCAGCATTTT
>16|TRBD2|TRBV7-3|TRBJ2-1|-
CASSLMGAGANNEQFF
TGTGCCAGCAGCTTAATGGGAGCGGGGGCGAACAATGAGCAGTTCTTC
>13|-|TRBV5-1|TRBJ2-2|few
CASSFGQTGELFF
TGCGCCAGCAGCTTCGGACAGACCGGGGAGCTGTTTTTT
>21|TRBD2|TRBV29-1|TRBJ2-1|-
CSVPVLRRGGGSGGGGNEQFF
TGCAGCGTTCCCGTCTTAAGGCGCGGGGGCGGTAGCGGGGGTGGTGGGAATGAGCAGTTCTTC
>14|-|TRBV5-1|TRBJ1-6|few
CASSLEAVNSPLHF
TGCGCCAGCAGCTTGGAGGCGGTTAATTCACCCCTCCACTTT
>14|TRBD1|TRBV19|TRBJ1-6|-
CASTLNRGRSPLHF
TGTGCCAGTACCCTGAACAGGGGGCGGTCACCCCTCCACTTT
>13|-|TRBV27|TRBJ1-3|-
CASSRTSGNTIYF
TGTGCCAGCAGCCGTACTTCTGGAAACACCATATATTTT
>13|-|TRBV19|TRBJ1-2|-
CASSTGPDYGYTF
TGTGCCAGTAGTACAGGGCCTGACTATGGCTACACCTTC
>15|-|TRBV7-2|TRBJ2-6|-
CASSFTNSGANVLTF
TGTGCCAGCAGCTTTACGAACTCTGGGGCCAACGTCCTGACTTTC
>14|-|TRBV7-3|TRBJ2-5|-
CASRAGTHSGTQYF
TGTGCCAGCAGGGCCGGGACGCACTCCGGGACCCAGTACTTC